This passage covers 23 T cell receptor beta chains from one sample sequenced in a study of metastatic and nonmetastatic thyroid tumors. TCRdb re-analyzed the PCR reads using MiXCR. The sample records approximately 70,000 clones, roughly 18% being singletons. Not a single patient had been given any form of treatment at any point before undergoing thyroid surgery. What was sequenced was blood. These receptors all come from a female donor with papillary thyroid cancer or a benign thyroid nodule (not recorded which). Some clones in this sample may be carry-over from other donors' samples.

At least ten counts were recorded for this clone. The gene calls are TRBV3-1 and TRBJ2-5; the D gene is possibly TRBD1 (6 bases). Trimming left V 3 bases short and J 4 bases short, with 24 bases between. Germline CDR1 reads LGHDT; CDR2 reads YNNKEL (reference sequence). The CDR3 consists of 18 residues. The CDR3 DNA is TGTGCCAGCAGCCACCAATCTACGGGACAATTTTCAGTAGAGACCCAGTACTTC. Its translation is CASSHQSTGQFSVETQYF.

The V call is TRBV6-2 or TRBV6-3, the J call TRBJ2-1, with 9 positions matching TRBD1. Germline V gene sequence: CDR1 MNHEY, CDR2 SVGEGT. V was pared by 0 bases and J by 0 bases, with 0 bases of the junction left unmatched. This CDR3 spans 16 amino acids. In DNA, the CDR3 is TGTGCCAGCAGTTACTCGGACAGGGGCTCCTACAATGAGCAGTTCTTC. It specifies CASSYSDRGSYNEQFF.

Worth noting for this clone: A junction boundary mismatches the germline segment, possibly from a read error. The CDR3 region is CASITRETQHF. The CDR3 DNA reads TGTGCCAGCATCACCCGGGAGACCCAGCACTTC. The chain joins TRBV5-6 to TRBJ2-5, with D possibly TRBD2 on 6 matching bases. The CDR3 is made up of 11 amino acids. Germline-derived CDR1 and CDR2 are SGHDT and YYEEEE.

In DNA, the CDR3 is TGTGCCTGGGGGGACAGGGGCAATCAGCCCCAGCATTTT. Protein product: CAWGDRGNQPQHF. V and J are TRBV30 and TRBJ1-5; 9 nucleotides agree with TRBD1. V shed 5 bases, J shed 2 bases, and the junction held 1 base outside the gene matches. Germline-derived CDR1 and CDR2 are GTSNPN and SVGIG (reference sequence). The CDR3 has 13 amino acids.

This clone has at least ten counts. This chain joins TRBV20-1 and TRBJ2-3; 12 bases are a match to TRBD2. The V and J ends lost 4 bases and 5 bases, in that order; junction bases with no gene match: 4. The CDR3 is 14 residues long. CDR1 is DFQATT and CDR2 is SNEGSKA in the germline V gene (reference sequence). The CDR3 region has the DNA TGCAGTGCTACTAGCGGGAGGGCGGGAGATACGCAGTATTTT. This codes for CSATSGRAGDTQYF.

The V gene is TRBV29-1, the J gene TRBJ1-4, with 10 bases that match TRBD1. V was clipped by 8 bases and J by 7 bases; unmatched bases: 7. Germline V gives CDR1 SQVTM, CDR2 ANQGSEA. The CDR3 has 13 amino acids. CDR3 loop: CSFADRGLEKLFF. The CDR3 DNA sequence: TGCAGCTTTGCCGACAGGGGGCTTGAAAAACTGTTTTTT.

Concerning this clone itself: A much larger clone lies one base from this, so it may be a read error. In this CDR3 the conserved last residue, phenylalanine or tryptophan, is missing, so a read error is likely. The J gene is TRBJ2-2, the V gene TRBV11-2; the match to TRBD2 covers 7 bases. Germline CDR1 reads SGHAT; CDR2 reads FQNNGV. This CDR3 has 14 amino acids. V dropped 11 bases and J dropped 4; count of bases not matched to a gene: 10. The CDR3 coding sequence is TGTGCCCTTGGGGGGGACGCTTTCACCGGGGAGCTGTTTTCT. This gives the protein CALGGDAFTGELFS.

This clone turned up a few times. The chain is built from TRBV12-3 or TRBV12-4 and TRBJ2-7, with TRBD2 matching over 7 bases. The CDR3 covers 15 residues. J gave up 6 bases and V 6 bases, and 14 bases lay outside the gene matches. The CDR3 DNA reads TGTGCCAGCAGCCCCCTTATAGGCGGGAGAAGCGAGCAGTACTTC. Translation gives CASSPLIGGRSEQYF.

In this sample, this clone turned up many times. This chain connects TRBV12-5 to TRBJ1-1, with a possible D match to TRBD1 (5 bases). This CDR3 is 14 amino acids long. V lost 7 bases, J lost 4 bases, and 16 bases lay in between. The germline gives CDR1 LGHNT, CDR2 FRNRAP. CDR3 DNA sequence: TGTGCTAGTGATTCGGGGACGGCAGGCACTGAAGCTTTCTTT. Protein product: CASDSGTAGTEAFF.

The chain is built from TRBV18 and TRBJ2-1; no definite D call. The ends were cut back, 0 bases at V and 10 bases at J, with 10 bases in the middle. The CDR3 extends over 13 amino acids. Germline CDR1 reads KGHSH; CDR2 reads LQKENI. CDR3 DNA sequence: TGTGCCAGCTCACCACCGGTGGCCAGCGAGCAGTTCTTC. Translated, it gives CASSPPVASEQFF.

This clone was found many times. The V and J genes are TRBV6-1 and TRBJ1-2; a possible D gene is TRBD1 (5 bases). The length of the CDR3 is 13 residues. Germline V gene sequence: CDR1 MNHNS, CDR2 SASEGT. V lost 5 bases to trimming and J lost 8 bases, with 15 bases between them. CDR3 loop: CASSPRREGGYTF. CDR3 coding DNA: TGTGCCAGCAGTCCCCGCAGGGAGGGGGGCTACACCTTC.

V gene TRBV7-9 combines with J gene TRBJ1-1, with D possibly matching TRBD1 (6 bases). This CDR3 has 14 residues. Trimming removed 3 bases from V and 5 bases from J, with 13 bases in between. The germline CDR1 and CDR2 sequences are SEHNR and FQNEAQ (reference sequence). CDR3 DNA sequence: TGTGCCAGCAGCTTTCAGAGGAGGGGGACTGAAGCTTTCTTT. Translating gives CASSFQRRGTEAFF.

This clone occurred many times. The rearrangement joins TRBV6-5 to TRBJ2-7; 7 positions agree with TRBD1. The V and J ends lost 2 bases and 3 bases, in that order; junction bases with no gene match: 7. The germline V gene has CDR1 MNHEY and CDR2 SVGAGI. This CDR3 has 15 residues. The CDR3 DNA reads TGTGCCAGCAGTTACAAAGCAGGGGGAAACTACGAGCAGTACTTC. It specifies CASSYKAGGNYEQYF.

This clone has ten or more counts. The rearrangement links TRBV6-1 to TRBJ1-5; D is unclear. Germline lookup yields CDR1 MNHNS and CDR2 SASEGT. The V gene lost 6 bases and the J gene lost 1 base, with 4 bases spanning the gap. The CDR3 runs to 12 residues. This chain's CDR3 is CASRQSNQPQHF. The CDR3 bases are TGTGCCAGCAGGCAGAGCAATCAGCCCCAGCATTTT.

This clone showed up many times. The chain recombines TRBV6-1 with TRBJ2-5; a possible D gene is TRBD1 (6 bases). Germline V gene lookup returns CDR1 MNHNS and CDR2 SASEGT. This CDR3 comprises 13 residues. Between the trimmed V and J ends, which lost 6 bases and 5 bases, there was a span of 13 bases. The DNA for the CDR3 is TGTGCCAGCAGCTATCAGGGGCTCGAGACCCAGTACTTC. It codes for CASSYQGLETQYF.

This clone was counted only a few times. The rearrangement uses TRBV12-3 or TRBV12-4 and TRBJ1-2; D is unresolved. V was pared by 6 bases and J by 7 bases, with 9 bases between. This CDR3 comprises 11 residues. The CDR3 DNA follows: TGTGCCAGCAGCCTCCTCGGTGGCTACACCTTC. Encoded protein: CASSLLGGYTF.

This clone showed up many times. The V call is TRBV19, the J call TRBJ2-2, with a weak D call TRBD2 (6 bases). CDR3 length: 14 amino acids. The germline V gene encodes CDR1 LNHDA and CDR2 SQIVND (reference sequence). Between the trimmed V and J ends, which lost 1 base and 7 bases, there was a span of 10 bases. CDR3 residues: CASSIGPGVGELFF. CDR3 nucleotide sequence: TGTGCCAGTAGTATAGGTCCGGGGGTCGGGGAGCTGTTTTTT. Variable domain in full (rest from reference TRBV19 and TRBJ2-2): DGGITQSPKYLFRKEGQNVTLSCEQNLNHDAMYWYRQDPGQGLRLIYYSQIVNDFQKGDIAEGYSVSREKKESFPLTVTSAQKNPTAFYLCASSIGPGVGELFFGEGSRLTVL.

A remark on this clone: The DNA is omitted, as the CDR3 cannot be located on it reliably, and the CDR3 follows TCRdb's listing. This chain uses TRBV11-2 with TRBJ2-2; the table's D call TRBD2 went unverified against the DNA. Germline-derived CDR1 and CDR2 are SGHAT and FQNNGV. A total of 17 residues make up the CDR3, ends included. The CDR3 here is CASSSRLAGFGAGELFF.

V usage is TRBV6-4 and J usage is TRBJ2-3; 11 bases align to TRBD1. V lost 4 bases, J lost 0 bases, and 0 bases stayed unmatched. The V gene's germline CDR1 is MRHNA and CDR2 SNTAGT. The CDR3 is 15 residues long. CDR3 residues: CASSGTGGSTDTQYF. The CDR3 DNA reads as TGTGCCAGCAGTGGGACAGGGGGCAGCACAGATACGCAGTATTTT.

In this sample, this clone turned up a few times. The chain uses TRBV6-4 and TRBJ2-3; TRBD2 matches 11 bases. Germline CDR1 and CDR2: MRHNA and SNTAGT. CDR3 length: 15 amino acids. The V gene end was trimmed by 0 bases and the J gene end by 4 bases; junction bases not matched to a gene: 0. The CDR3 loop reads CASSDSSGGADTQYF. The CDR3 coding sequence is TGTGCCAGCAGTGACTCTAGCGGGGGGGCAGATACGCAGTATTTT.

To note about this clone: A much larger clone differs from this one at a single base, so this may be a read error. Other DNA sequences in the same sample also yield this CDR3. The chain is built from TRBV28 and TRBJ1-4; no definite D call. Germline V gene sequence: CDR1 MDHEN, CDR2 SYDVKM. The CDR3 is 14 amino acids. CDR3 coding DNA: TGTGCCAGCGAGCACAGCTTAACGGGCGAAAAATTGTTTTTT. Translated: CASEHSLTGEKLFF.

This clone was recorded at least ten times. V gene TRBV19 combines with J gene TRBJ2-2; D may correspond to TRBD1 or TRBD2 (5 bases each). The V end lost 6 bases, the J end lost 2 bases, and 16 bases lay between the germline ends. The CDR3 contains 16 residues. The germline CDR1 and CDR2 sequences are LNHDA and SQIVND (reference sequence). Here the CDR3 DNA reads TGTGCCAGTAGAGGGGCCCGGGACCCTAACACCGGGGAGCTGTTTTTT. This codes for CASRGARDPNTGELFF. Using reference TRBV19 and TRBJ2-2 for the parts outside the CDR3, the full variable domain is DGGITQSPKYLFRKEGQNVTLSCEQNLNHDAMYWYRQDPGQGLRLIYYSQIVNDFQKGDIAEGYSVSREKKESFPLTVTSAQKNPTAFYLCASRGARDPNTGELFFGEGSRLTVL.

J is TRBJ1-1 and V is TRBV7-9; TRBD1 aligns across 8 bases. Per the germline V gene, CDR1 is SEHNR and CDR2 is FQNEAQ (reference sequence). V shed 2 bases, J shed 1 base, and the junction held 3 bases outside the gene matches. The CDR3 is 15 residues long. DNA for the CDR3: TGTGCCAGCAGCTTATCCCAGGGGGCGAACACTGAAGCTTTCTTT. It is translated as CASSLSQGANTEAFF.